Listed below are T cell receptor beta chains from one sample, sequenced in a study of T cell changes during pregnancy in multiple sclerosis. Sequenced by immunoSEQ multiplex PCR; TCRdb stores in-frame clones only, minus some. The data show approximately 50,000 clones, roughly 87% seen once. This sample comprised peripheral blood, obtained in the third trimester of pregnancy. The receptors shown here come from a female donor in good health, enrolled as a control in a pregnancy study. Each CDR3 is given with its conserved first and last residue. The D gene is left open where the match is weak. Some rows have no size entry. The others give once, few or many, or a class for an expanded clone.

v_gene	d_gene	abundance	j_gene	CDR3nt	CDR3aa
TRBV5-8	NA	NA	TRBJ2-1	TGTGCCAGCAGCTTTGGGCTCCGGGGAAATGAGCAGTTCTTC	CASSFGLRGNEQFF
TRBV14	TRBD2	few	TRBJ2-2	TGTGCCAGCAGCGGGCTAGCGGGGCCCACCGGGGAGCTGTTTTTT	CASSGLAGPTGELFF
TRBV30	TRBD1	NA	TRBJ2-2	TGTGCCTGGGCTATACGACAGGGATGGTCCGGGGAGCTGTTTTTT	CAWAIRQGWSGELFF
TRBV30	NA	NA	TRBJ1-5	TGTGCCTGGAATGGGGGAGGGCAGCCCCAGCATTTT	CAWNGGGQPQHF
TRBV19	NA	NA	TRBJ2-7	TGTGCCAGTAGTATAGATGCCGGCGAGCAGTACTTC	CASSIDAGEQYF
TRBV6-5	NA	NA	TRBJ1-1	TGTGCCAGCAGTTACCCCGGGAGGCTTGAAGCTTTCTTT	CASSYPGRLEAFF
TRBV5-6	TRBD1	NA	TRBJ2-6	TGTGCCAGCAGCCGGACAGGGGCCGTCTCTGGGGCCAACGTCCTGACTTTC	CASSRTGAVSGANVLTF
TRBV6-4	TRBD1	few	TRBJ2-7	TGTGCCGGGACAGGCAGGGGGCGGTACGAGCAGTACTTC	CAGTGRGRYEQYF
TRBV6-5	TRBD1	few	TRBJ2-5	TGTGCCAGCAGTTACCAGACAGGGGGCGCAGAGACCCAGTACTTC	CASSYQTGGAETQYF
TRBV19	NA	NA	TRBJ2-3	TGTGCCAGTAGTACCAACTCAGATACGCAGTATTTT	CASSTNSDTQYF
TRBV28	TRBD1	NA	TRBJ1-2	TGTGCCAGCAGCCCCCAGGACAGGGTGAAGGGCTACACCTTC	CASSPQDRVKGYTF
TRBV6-4	TRBD1	NA	TRBJ1-6	TGTGCCAGCAGCCGGGGACAGGGTAATTCACCCCTCCACTTT	CASSRGQGNSPLHF
TRBV7-8	NA	NA	TRBJ2-7	TGTGCCAGCAGCCCCGAGCGCGGATATCCGTACTTC	CASSPERGYPYF
TRBV5-6	NA	NA	TRBJ1-1	TGTGCCAGCAGCTTTGGGCGGGGAGAAGCTTTCTTT	CASSFGRGEAFF
TRBV10-3	TRBD2	NA	TRBJ2-3	TGTGCCATCAGTGATACGACTAGCGGGAGCACAGATACGCAGTATTTT	CAISDTTSGSTDTQYF
TRBV19	TRBD2	NA	TRBJ2-5	TGTGCCAGTAGTGCACACCCGCGGACTAGCGGCCAAGAGACCCAGTACTTC	CASSAHPRTSGQETQYF
TRBV11-3	TRBD1	NA	TRBJ2-5	TGTGCCAGCAGCTTAGTTTCAGGGGGCGCAAAGACCCAGTACTTC	CASSLVSGGAKTQYF
TRBV10-3	NA	NA	TRBJ2-1	TGTGCCATCAGCGAGCTAGGAGCCTCAGGGGATGAGCAGTTCTTC	CAISELGASGDEQFF
TRBV2	NA	NA	TRBJ2-1	TGTGCCAGCAGCGTTAGCGGAGGGGTCTGGGATGAGCAGTTCTTC	CASSVSGGVWDEQFF
TRBV19	TRBD1	NA	TRBJ1-3	TGTGCCAGTAGTAGGCCGGGACAGGCCTCTGGAAACACCATATATTTT	CASSRPGQASGNTIYF
TRBV10-3	NA	NA	TRBJ1-2	TGTGCCATCAGTGGGGATCCCAGCAGGGCCTTTGGCGGCTACACCTTC	CAISGDPSRAFGGYTF
TRBV5-1	NA	NA	TRBJ2-7	TGCGCCAGCAGCTCCCGCGGCGAGCAGTACTTC	CASSSRGEQYF
TRBV6-5	TRBD1	NA	TRBJ1-6	TGTGCCAGCAAGACAGGGATGCCAAATTCACCCCTCCACTTT	CASKTGMPNSPLHF
TRBV7-8	NA	NA	TRBJ2-1	TGTGCCAGCAGCTTAAACAGGGTGAATGAGCAGTTCTTC	CASSLNRVNEQFF
TRBV2	NA	NA	TRBJ1-2	TGTGCCAGGGACCCCAGGGTCGGCTACACCTTC	CARDPRVGYTF
TRBV7-2	NA	NA	TRBJ1-2	TGTGCCAGCAGCAGTAATTTAGGAGACTATGGCTACACCTTC	CASSSNLGDYGYTF
TRBV10-3	NA	NA	TRBJ2-1	TGTGCCATCAGTGTTAGGGAGAATGGCAATGAGCAGTTCTTC	CAISVRENGNEQFF
TRBV7-2	NA	NA	TRBJ2-5	TGTGCCAGCAGCGATAGGGCGGGCAGAGAGACCCAGTACTTC	CASSDRAGRETQYF
TRBV5-1	TRBD2	NA	TRBJ2-7	TGCGCCAGCCGGGGGGGGAGGGCCTCCTACGAGCAGTACTTC	CASRGGRASYEQYF
TRBV7-2	TRBD2	NA	TRBJ2-1	TGTGCCAGCAGCTTAGCGGGAGGGAACTACAATGAGCAGTTCTTC	CASSLAGGNYNEQFF
TRBV27	TRBD1	NA	TRBJ2-7	TGTGCCAGCCCCCCGAGGGACAGAGACTCCTACGAGCAGTACTTC	CASPPRDRDSYEQYF
TRBV5-1	TRBD2	NA	TRBJ2-1	TGCGCCAGCAGCTCGGAGCGGGAGGGGGTGAATGAGCAGTTCTTC	CASSSEREGVNEQFF
TRBV5-1	NA	NA	TRBJ1-2	TGCGCCAGCAGCTTGGAGGGGTATGGCTACACCTTC	CASSLEGYGYTF
TRBV5-1	TRBD2	NA	TRBJ2-1	TGCGCCAGCAGCTTGCGCACTAGCGGGAGGCCTGACTACAATGAGCAGTTCTTC	CASSLRTSGRPDYNEQFF
TRBV10-3	TRBD2	once	TRBJ2-6	TGTGCCATCAGTGAGGCTAGTCTAGCGGGGAACTCTGGGGCCAACGTCCTGACTTTC	CAISEASLAGNSGANVLTF
TRBV6-1	NA	NA	TRBJ1-1	TGTGCCAGCCGACCGGCAGGGATAGCCACTGAAGCTTTCTTT	CASRPAGIATEAFF
TRBV2	NA	NA	TRBJ2-2	TGTGCCAGCAGGAGAGATGGTGCCTCGAACACCGGGGAGCTGTTTTTT	CASRRDGASNTGELFF
TRBV12-5	NA	NA	TRBJ2-5	TGTGCTAGTGGCCCCCAGAAGGGGCCGGGAGAGACCCAGTACTTC	CASGPQKGPGETQYF
TRBV5-4	TRBD1	NA	TRBJ2-3	TGTGCCAGCAGCCTCCGGACAGGGGGCACAGATACGCAGTATTTT	CASSLRTGGTDTQYF
TRBV11-2	TRBD1	NA	TRBJ1-5	TGTGCCAGCAGCTTAGAAGGGACAGGGGGCGGGCAGCCCCAGCATTTT	CASSLEGTGGGQPQHF
TRBV19	NA	NA	TRBJ1-1	TGTGCCAGTAGTATAATAGGGGGCACTGAAGCTTTCTTT	CASSIIGGTEAFF
TRBV5-1	NA	NA	TRBJ1-2	TGCGCCAGCAGCTTGGCCGGACAGAACTATGGCTACACCTTC	CASSLAGQNYGYTF
TRBV9	TRBD1	NA	TRBJ1-1	TGTGCCAGCAGCGTGGGGACAGGGACGTCATCTGAAGCTTTCTTT	CASSVGTGTSSEAFF
TRBV2	TRBD1	NA	TRBJ2-1	TGTGCCAGCAGTGCGACAGGGGGCCTCTACAATGAGCAGTTCTTC	CASSATGGLYNEQFF
TRBV9	TRBD2	NA	TRBJ2-1	TGTGCCAGCAGCGTAGGGGCTAGCGGGAGTAGTGAGCAGTTCTTC	CASSVGASGSSEQFF
TRBV4-1	TRBD1	NA	TRBJ2-2	TGCGCCAGCAGCCAAGTGGGACAGGGTCCGGCCGGGGAGCTGTTTTTT	CASSQVGQGPAGELFF
TRBV21-1	NA	NA	TRBJ2-2	TGTGCCAGCACCTACATCGTCACTTGTGGACAGCAGCTTAACACCGGGGAGCTGTTTTTT	CASTYIVTCGQQLNTGELFF
TRBV6-4	NA	NA	TRBJ2-1	TGTGCCAGCAGTGAATATCCTCTTAATACGGGCAATGAGCAGTTCTTC	CASSEYPLNTGNEQFF
TRBV27	NA	NA	TRBJ1-2	TGTGCCAGCAGTTTGTCTCCACAATCCTATGGCTACACCTTC	CASSLSPQSYGYTF
TRBV9	NA	NA	TRBJ2-7	TGTGCCAGCAGCGTAGGGACGGCCGGGGTTGAGCAGTACTTC	CASSVGTAGVEQYF